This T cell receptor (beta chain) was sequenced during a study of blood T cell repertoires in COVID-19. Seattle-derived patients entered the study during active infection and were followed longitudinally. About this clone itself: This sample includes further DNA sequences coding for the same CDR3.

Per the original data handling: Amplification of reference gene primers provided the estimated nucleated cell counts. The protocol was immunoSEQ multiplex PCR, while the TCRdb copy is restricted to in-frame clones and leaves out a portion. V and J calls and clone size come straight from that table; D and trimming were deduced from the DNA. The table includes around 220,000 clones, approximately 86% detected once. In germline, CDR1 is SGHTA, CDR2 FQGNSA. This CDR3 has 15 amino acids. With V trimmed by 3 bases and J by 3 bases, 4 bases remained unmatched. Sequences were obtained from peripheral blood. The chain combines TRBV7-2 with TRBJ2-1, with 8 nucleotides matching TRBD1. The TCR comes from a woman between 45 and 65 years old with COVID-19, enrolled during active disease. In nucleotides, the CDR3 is TGTGCCAGCAGCTTGACAGGGGCGGGCTACAATGAGCAGTTCTTC. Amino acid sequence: CASSLTGAGYNEQFF. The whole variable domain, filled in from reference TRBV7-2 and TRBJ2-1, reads GAGVSQSPSNKVTEKGKDVELRCDPISGHTALYWYRQSLGQGLEFLIYFQGNSAPDKSGLPSDRFSAERTGGSVSTLTIQRTQQEDSAVYLCASSLTGAGYNEQFFGPGTRLTVL.